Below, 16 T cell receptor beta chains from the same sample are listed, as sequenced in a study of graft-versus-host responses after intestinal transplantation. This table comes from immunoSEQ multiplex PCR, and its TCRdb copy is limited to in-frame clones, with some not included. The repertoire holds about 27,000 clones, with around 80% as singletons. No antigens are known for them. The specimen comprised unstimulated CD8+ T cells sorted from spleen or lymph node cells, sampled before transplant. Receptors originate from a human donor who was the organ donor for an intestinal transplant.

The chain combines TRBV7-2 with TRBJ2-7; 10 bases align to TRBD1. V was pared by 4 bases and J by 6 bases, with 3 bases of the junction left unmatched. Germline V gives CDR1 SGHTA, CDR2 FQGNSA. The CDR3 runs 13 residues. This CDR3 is CASSSGTGVEQYF. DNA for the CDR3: TGTGCCAGCAGCTCCGGGACAGGGGTCGAGCAGTACTTC.

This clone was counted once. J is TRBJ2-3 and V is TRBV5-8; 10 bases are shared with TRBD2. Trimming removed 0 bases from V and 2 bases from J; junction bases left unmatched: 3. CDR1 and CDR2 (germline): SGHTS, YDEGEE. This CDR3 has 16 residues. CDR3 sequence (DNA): TGTGCCAGCAGCTTGGGACTAGCGGGTTACACAGATACGCAGTATTTT. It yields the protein CASSLGLAGYTDTQYF.

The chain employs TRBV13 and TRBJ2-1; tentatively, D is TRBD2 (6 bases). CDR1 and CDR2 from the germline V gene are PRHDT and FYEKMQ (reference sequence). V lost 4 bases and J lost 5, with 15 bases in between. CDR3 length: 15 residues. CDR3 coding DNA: TGTGCCAGCAGCTCCGGTTCTAGCGCTAACAATGAGCAGTTCTTC. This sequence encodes CASSSGSSANNEQFF.

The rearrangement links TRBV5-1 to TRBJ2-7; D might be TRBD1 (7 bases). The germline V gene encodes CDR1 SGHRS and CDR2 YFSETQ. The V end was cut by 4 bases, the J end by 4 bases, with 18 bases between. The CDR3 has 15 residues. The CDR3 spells CASSRKTGEVYEQYF. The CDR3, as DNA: TGCGCCAGCAGCCGCAAAACAGGGGAGGTTTACGAGCAGTACTTC.

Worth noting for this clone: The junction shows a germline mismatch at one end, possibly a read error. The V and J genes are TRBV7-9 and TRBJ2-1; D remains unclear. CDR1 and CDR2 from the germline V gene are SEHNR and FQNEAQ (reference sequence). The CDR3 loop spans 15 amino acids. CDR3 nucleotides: TGTGCCGGCAGCCTCGACGTCCTCCCCGACAATGAGCAGTTCTTC. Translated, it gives CAGSLDVLPDNEQFF.

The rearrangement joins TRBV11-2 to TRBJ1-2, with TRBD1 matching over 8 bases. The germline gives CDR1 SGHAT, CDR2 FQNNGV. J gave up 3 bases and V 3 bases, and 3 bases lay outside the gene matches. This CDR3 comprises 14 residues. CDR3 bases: TGTGCCAGCAGCTTGGACAGGGATGACTATGGCTACACCTTC. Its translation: CASSLDRDDYGYTF. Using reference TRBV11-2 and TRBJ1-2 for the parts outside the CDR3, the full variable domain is EAGVAQSPRYKIIEKRQSVAFWCNPISGHATLYWYQQILGQGPKLLIQFQNNGVVDDSQLPKDRFSAERLKGVDSTLKIQPAKLEDSAVYLCASSLDRDDYGYTFGSGTRLTVV.

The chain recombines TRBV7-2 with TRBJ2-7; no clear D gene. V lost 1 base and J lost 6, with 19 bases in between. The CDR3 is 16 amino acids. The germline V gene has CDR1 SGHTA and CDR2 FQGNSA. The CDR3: CASSLDGVARRFEQYF. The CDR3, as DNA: TGTGCCAGCAGCTTAGATGGGGTGGCCAGACGGTTCGAGCAGTACTTC.

CDR3 sequence: CMTDVLYGYTF. In DNA form, the CDR3 reads TGTATGACGGACGTACTCTATGGCTACACCTTC. The chain has TRBV19 and TRBJ1-2, with D unresolved. There are 11 residues in the CDR3. Germline V gene lookup returns CDR1 LNHDA and CDR2 SQIVND (reference sequence).

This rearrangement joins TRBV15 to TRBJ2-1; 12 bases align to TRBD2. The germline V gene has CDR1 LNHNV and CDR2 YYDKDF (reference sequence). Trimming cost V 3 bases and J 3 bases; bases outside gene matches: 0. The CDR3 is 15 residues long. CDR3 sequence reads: CATSRTSGSYNEQFF. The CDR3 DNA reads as TGTGCCACCAGCAGGACTAGCGGGAGCTACAATGAGCAGTTCTTC.

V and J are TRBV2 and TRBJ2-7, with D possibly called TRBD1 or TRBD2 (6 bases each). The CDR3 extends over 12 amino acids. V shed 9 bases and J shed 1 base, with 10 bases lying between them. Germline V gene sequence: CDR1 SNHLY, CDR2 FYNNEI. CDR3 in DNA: TGTGCCAGTGGAGGGGGGTCCTACGAGCAGTACTTC. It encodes CASGGGSYEQYF.

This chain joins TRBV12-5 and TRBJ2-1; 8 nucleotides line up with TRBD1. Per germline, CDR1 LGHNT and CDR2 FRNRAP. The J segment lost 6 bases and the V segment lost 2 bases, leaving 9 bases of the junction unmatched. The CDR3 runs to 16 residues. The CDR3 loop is CASGLTTGGRANEQFF. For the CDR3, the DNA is TGTGCTAGTGGTTTGACAACAGGGGGAAGGGCCAATGAGCAGTTCTTC.

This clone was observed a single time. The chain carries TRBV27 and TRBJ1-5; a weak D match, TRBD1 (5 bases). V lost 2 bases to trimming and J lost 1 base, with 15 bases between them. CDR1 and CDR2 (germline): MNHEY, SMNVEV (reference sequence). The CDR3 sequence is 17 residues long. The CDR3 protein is CASSLLAPGPSNQPQHF. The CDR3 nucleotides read TGTGCCAGCAGTTTACTAGCTCCGGGACCCAGCAATCAGCCCCAGCATTTT.

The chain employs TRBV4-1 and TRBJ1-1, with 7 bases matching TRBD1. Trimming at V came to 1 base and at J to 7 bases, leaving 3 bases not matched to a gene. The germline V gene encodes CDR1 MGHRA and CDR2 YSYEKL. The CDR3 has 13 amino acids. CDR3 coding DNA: TGCGCCAGCAGCCAAGGGACAGGTTTTGAAGCTTTCTTT. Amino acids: CASSQGTGFEAFF.

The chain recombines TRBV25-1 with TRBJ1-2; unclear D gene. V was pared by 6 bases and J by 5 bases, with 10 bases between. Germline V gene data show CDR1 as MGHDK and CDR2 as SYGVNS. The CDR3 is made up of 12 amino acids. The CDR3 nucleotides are TGTGCCAGCAGGGGTGGCGGTTATGGCTACACCTTC. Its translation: CASRGGGYGYTF.

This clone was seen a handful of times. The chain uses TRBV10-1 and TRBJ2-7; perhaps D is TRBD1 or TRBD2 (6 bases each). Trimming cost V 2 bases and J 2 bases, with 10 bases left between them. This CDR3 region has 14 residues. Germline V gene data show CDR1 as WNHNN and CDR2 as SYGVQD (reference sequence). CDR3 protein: CASSERRDTYEQYF. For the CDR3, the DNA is TGCGCCAGCAGTGAGCGGCGGGACACCTACGAGCAGTACTTC.

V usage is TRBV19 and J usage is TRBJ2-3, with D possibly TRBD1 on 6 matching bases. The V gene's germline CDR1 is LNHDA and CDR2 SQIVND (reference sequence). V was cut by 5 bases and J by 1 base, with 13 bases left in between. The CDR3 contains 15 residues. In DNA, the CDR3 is TGTGCCAGTAGTGCCGGGACACGCGGCACAGATACGCAGTATTTT. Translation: CASSAGTRGTDTQYF.